The clone carrying this T cell receptor beta chain was recorded only once. Its matching antigen is unknown. The sample is drawn from a study of T cell responses to AZD1222 COVID-19 vaccine. Study observations and caveats: Donors in the cohort were predominantly white British and more often female, and clonal diversity was possibly underestimated. Spike-specific TCR breadth and depth went up after people got two AZD1222 doses.

Trimming shortened V by 4 bases and J by 9 bases, and 16 bases separated the two germline ends. The germline V gene encodes CDR1 LGHNA and CDR2 YSLEER. This CDR3 spans 15 amino acids. This table comes from immunoSEQ multiplex PCR, and its TCRdb copy is limited to in-frame clones, with some not included. Here the sample spans about 110,000 clones, 88% being singletons. Material: peripheral blood, obtained on day 0 of AZD1222 vaccination. This receptor was identified in an adult in good health. This rearrangement joins TRBV4-3 to TRBJ1-6; D is unresolved. The CDR3 reads CASSLAAGEGSPLHF. The CDR3 DNA follows: TGCGCCAGCAGCCTGGCTGCCGGGGAAGGTTCACCCCTCCACTTT.